The 32 T cell receptor beta chains in this list originate from one sample, sequenced in a study of blood T cell repertoires in COVID-19 (dated by TCRdb to 2018 to 2020). To prepare the library, the immunoSEQ multiplex PCR assay was applied. TCRdb retrieved this table from immuneACCESS and kept in-frame rearrangements only. Not all clones are present; in checked studies, unresolved V genes account for under half, and no reason is known for the remainder. The sample yields around 180,000 clones; roughly 82% were counted once. The top ten hold over 5% of the sample. Sample: peripheral blood. All receptors derive from a woman aged 25 to 39 with acute or convalescent COVID-19.

V usage is TRBV2 and J usage is TRBJ2-2, with TRBD2 as a possible D gene (6 bases). The germline gives CDR1 SNHLY, CDR2 FYNNEI. Deletions cut 7 bases from V and 7 bases from J, with 10 bases between. This CDR3 has 12 amino acids. The CDR3 loop reads CASNQGGGELFF. The CDR3 DNA follows: TGTGCCAGCAATCAGGGAGGCGGGGAGCTGTTTTTT.

This clone was found a few times. The V gene is TRBV27, the J gene TRBJ2-1; possible D gene TRBD2, 5 bases. The germline V gene encodes CDR1 MNHEY and CDR2 SMNVEV (reference sequence). V was shortened by 3 bases and J by 6 bases, with 9 bases between the two germline ends. CDR3 length: 13 amino acids. The CDR3 reads CASSFGGPNEQFF. The CDR3 nucleotides read TGTGCCAGCAGTTTTGGAGGTCCCAATGAGCAGTTCTTC.

The CDR3 spells CASSRTGTADGNTIYF. CDR3 DNA sequence: TGTGCCAGTAGCCGAACGGGGACAGCAGACGGAAACACCATATATTTT. The chain joins TRBV19 to TRBJ1-3, with 7 nucleotides matching TRBD1. This CDR3 is built from 16 residues. CDR1 is LNHDA, CDR2 SQIVND, per germline (reference sequence). V lost 6 bases and J lost 4; bases outside the gene matches: 12.

About this clone itself: This CDR3 is also generated by other DNA sequences in the sample. This rearrangement joins TRBV27 to TRBJ1-1; TRBD1 might be the D (6 bases). Per germline, CDR1 MNHEY and CDR2 SMNVEV (reference sequence). This CDR3 is built from 15 residues. Trimming pared 1 base from V and 1 base from J, leaving 10 bases between. This chain's CDR3 is CASSLYTGRNTEAFF. The CDR3 nucleotides are TGTGCCAGCAGTTTATATACAGGGCGGAACACTGAAGCTTTCTTT.

The gene calls are TRBV28 and TRBJ2-7; a possible D gene is TRBD2 (7 bases). This CDR3 is 15 amino acids long. The V end was cut by 7 bases, the J end by 2 bases, with 18 bases between. Germline V gene sequence: CDR1 MDHEN, CDR2 SYDVKM. CDR3 coding DNA: TGTGCCAGCAATGGTAGGGGGGGGTTTGCCTACGAGCAGTACTTC. As protein: CASNGRGGFAYEQYF.

The V call is TRBV7-2, the J call TRBJ2-5; 10 nucleotides line up with TRBD2. This CDR3 is built from 15 residues. Germline assignment: CDR1 SGHTA and CDR2 FQGNSA. The ends lost 5 bases at V and 2 bases at J; junction bases unmatched: 5. In DNA, the CDR3 is TGTGCCAGCAGCATTAGCGGGGGGCCTCAAGAGACCCAGTACTTC. This encodes CASSISGGPQETQYF.

There are a few counts of this clone. In nucleotides, the CDR3 is TGCGCCAGCAGCCAAGTTTGGGGGGACCCATCCTACAATGAGCAGTTCTTC. The encoded protein is CASSQVWGDPSYNEQFF. The rearrangement uses TRBV4-3 and TRBJ2-1, with a weak D call TRBD2 (6 bases). CDR3 length: 17 residues. V shed 1 base and J shed 1 base, with 14 bases lying between them. The germline V gene encodes CDR1 LGHNA and CDR2 YSLEER.

By share, this clone counts as medium-sized (0.01 to 0.1%). The gene calls are TRBV30 and TRBJ1-3; 10 positions match TRBD1. Germline values: CDR1 GTSNPN, CDR2 SVGIG (reference sequence). V shed 0 bases and J 0 bases; nucleotides not matched to a gene: 5. The CDR3 totals 17 residues. The CDR3 protein is CAWSVQGQGFSGNTIYF. The CDR3, as DNA: TGTGCCTGGAGTGTACAGGGACAGGGGTTCTCTGGAAACACCATATATTTT.

J is TRBJ1-5 and V is TRBV25-1, with D tentatively TRBD1 (5 bases). The CDR3 runs 12 residues. Between the trimmed V and J ends, which lost 5 bases and 16 bases, there was a span of 18 bases. Germline CDR1 MGHDK, CDR2 SYGVNS. CDR3 protein: CASSIGQSRLHF. The CDR3, as DNA: TGTGCCAGCAGTATTGGACAATCACGCTTACATTTT.

The chain employs TRBV7-8 and TRBJ1-3, with 10 bases that match TRBD1. Germline V gives CDR1 SGHVS, CDR2 FQNEAQ. With V trimmed by 5 bases and J by 3 bases, 13 bases remained unmatched. This CDR3 is 18 amino acids long. The CDR3 DNA is TGTGCCAGCAGCGAGGACAGGGGGGCGATCGGTTTTGGAAACACCATATATTTT. Amino acids: CASSEDRGAIGFGNTIYF.

The chain recombines TRBV28 with TRBJ1-2; D not resolved. This CDR3 spans 12 amino acids. The V and J ends lost 2 bases and 7 bases respectively, with 8 bases between them. Germline V CDR1 and CDR2: MDHEN, SYDVKM. The CDR3: CASSLGWSGYTF. CDR3 nucleotide sequence: TGTGCCAGCAGTTTAGGGTGGAGTGGCTACACCTTC.

This clone was picked up a small number of times. The chain employs TRBV18 and TRBJ2-2, with D perhaps matching TRBD1 (5 bases). CDR1 and CDR2 from the germline V gene are KGHSH and LQKENI. V dropped 0 bases and J dropped 6 bases, with 5 bases sitting between them. The CDR3 extends over 13 amino acids. Here the CDR3 reads CASSPPGAGELFF. CDR3 DNA: TGTGCCAGCTCACCACCAGGGGCCGGGGAGCTGTTTTTT.

This clone has just a few counts. V is TRBV4-3 and J is TRBJ2-3, with 8 bases that match TRBD1. There are 15 residues in the CDR3. Germline CDR1 is LGHNA and CDR2 is YSLEER. Losses at the gene ends were 4 bases for V and 4 bases for J; bases not matched to a gene: 7. CDR3 DNA: TGCGCCAGCAGCCCAGGGGGCTCCGCCGCAGATACGCAGTATTTT. Protein sequence: CASSPGGSAADTQYF.

The J gene is TRBJ1-2, the V gene TRBV28; 9 bases are a match to TRBD1. With V trimmed by 8 bases and J by 0 bases, 4 bases remained unmatched. The CDR3 contains 14 residues. Per germline, CDR1 MDHEN and CDR2 SYDVKM. Here the CDR3 reads CASVTGGSNYGYTF. In DNA, the CDR3 is TGTGCCAGCGTTACAGGGGGCTCTAACTATGGCTACACCTTC.

The chain joins TRBV13 to TRBJ1-2; a possible D gene is TRBD1 (6 bases). CDR3 length: 12 residues. Germline CDR1 reads PRHDT; CDR2 reads FYEKMQ (reference sequence). Trimming stripped 5 bases from V and 4 bases from J, with 8 bases between. This CDR3 reads CASSPQGYGYTF. The CDR3 coding sequence is TGTGCCAGCAGCCCACAGGGCTATGGCTACACCTTC.

Only one count was recorded for this clone. The chain uses TRBV20-1 and TRBJ2-3, with 8 bases identical to TRBD2. This CDR3 comprises 15 residues. V lost 3 bases and J lost 4; bases outside the gene matches: 9. Germline lookup yields CDR1 DFQATT and CDR2 SNEGSKA (reference sequence). CDR3 region: CSASLREGVADTQYF. CDR3 DNA sequence: TGCAGTGCTAGTTTACGGGAGGGAGTGGCAGATACGCAGTATTTT.

J is TRBJ2-5 and V is TRBV5-1; 7 positions agree with TRBD1. J gave up 4 bases and V 3 bases, and 9 bases lay outside the gene matches. The CDR3 has 15 amino acids. Germline V gene sequence: CDR1 SGHRS, CDR2 YFSETQ. The CDR3 DNA reads TGCGCCAGCAGCTCTCTAAACAGGGGCGGAGAGACCCAGTACTTC. Its protein product is CASSSLNRGGETQYF.

The V gene is TRBV5-1, the J gene TRBJ2-5; D perhaps matches TRBD2 (7 bases). Trimming left V 4 bases short and J 5 bases short, with 18 bases between. This CDR3 is 15 amino acids long. In germline, CDR1 is SGHRS, CDR2 YFSETQ. The CDR3 reads CASSGEGHPGETQYF. In DNA form, the CDR3 reads TGCGCCAGCAGCGGGGAGGGACACCCCGGGGAGACCCAGTACTTC.

The rearrangement links TRBV6-4 to TRBJ2-1, with 7 bases fitting TRBD1. Germline V CDR1 and CDR2: MRHNA, SNTAGT. The length of the CDR3 is 14 residues. After removal of 6 bases from V and 9 bases from J, the junction contained 11 bases not matched to a gene. The CDR3 nucleotides read TGTGCCAGCAGCCGGGACAGCCCAGGGGGTGAGCAGTTCTTC. Translating gives CASSRDSPGGEQFF.

The rearrangement links TRBV7-2 to TRBJ2-2; D is unresolved. The CDR3 runs 14 residues. Germline CDR1 SGHTA, CDR2 FQGNSA. V was shortened by 3 bases and J by 5 bases, with 10 bases between the two germline ends. Here the CDR3 DNA reads TGTGCCAGCAGCTTTAATCACGGGACCGGGGAGCTGTTTTTT. It yields the protein CASSFNHGTGELFF. Combining the CDR3 with reference TRBV7-2 and TRBJ2-2 gives the whole variable domain GAGVSQSPSNKVTEKGKDVELRCDPISGHTALYWYRQSLGQGLEFLIYFQGNSAPDKSGLPSDRFSAERTGGSVSTLTIQRTQQEDSAVYLCASSFNHGTGELFFGEGSRLTVL.

This chain connects TRBV3-1 (or the pseudogene TRBV3-2) to TRBJ2-7; D is perhaps TRBD2 (5 bases). From germline, CDR1 is LGHDT and CDR2 YNNKEL (reference sequence). The CDR3 contains 15 residues. Between the trimmed V and J ends, which lost 0 bases and 9 bases, there was a span of 18 bases. CDR3 loop: CASSQDLASRAPQYF. CDR3 nucleotide sequence: TGTGCCAGCAGCCAAGATTTGGCTAGCCGGGCCCCGCAGTACTTC.

The table lists this clone with a few counts. The rearrangement links TRBV27 to TRBJ1-4, with a weak D call TRBD1 (5 bases). Germline V gives CDR1 MNHEY, CDR2 SMNVEV (reference sequence). The CDR3 extends over 14 amino acids. Trimming stripped 7 bases from V and 2 bases from J, with 11 bases between. CDR3 nucleotides: TGTGCCAGCATGGCAGGGTTTACTAATGAAAAACTGTTTTTT. This encodes CASMAGFTNEKLFF.

The chain combines TRBV5-1 with TRBJ2-1; D is perhaps TRBD2 (7 bases). CDR3 length: 16 amino acids. Looked up from germline, CDR1 is SGHRS and CDR2 is YFSETQ. The germline V and J ends were trimmed by 2 bases and 3 bases, with 15 bases remaining between them. The CDR3 bases are TGCGCCAGCAGCTTTGTTGGCGGGGGCGACTACAATGAGCAGTTCTTC. Encoded protein: CASSFVGGGDYNEQFF.

The CDR3 protein is CASNGGAGYNEQFF. CDR3 DNA: TGTGCCAGCAACGGGGGGGCGGGCTACAATGAGCAGTTCTTC. V and J are TRBV6-5 and TRBJ2-1; 8 bases align to TRBD2. Looked up from germline, CDR1 is MNHEY and CDR2 is SVGAGI. With V trimmed by 7 bases and J by 3 bases, 5 bases remained unmatched. The CDR3 totals 14 residues.

This sequence joins TRBV6-2 or TRBV6-3 and TRBJ2-7; a weak D match, TRBD1 (6 bases). The CDR3 length is 15 residues. Germline CDR1 MNHEY, CDR2 SVGEGT. V gave up 0 bases and J gave up 2 bases, with 11 bases separating them. The CDR3 bases are TGTGCCAGCAGTTACTCGAACCCAGGGGCCTACGAGCAGTACTTC. It is translated as CASSYSNPGAYEQYF.

CDR3 loop: CASSNRDRVSPLHF. The CDR3 nucleotides are TGTGCCAGCAGCAACCGGGACAGGGTTTCACCCCTCCACTTT. The chain joins TRBV2 to TRBJ1-6, with 9 nucleotides matching TRBD1. From germline, CDR1 is SNHLY and CDR2 FYNNEI. The J segment lost 9 bases and the V segment lost 6 bases, leaving 6 bases of the junction unmatched. There are 14 residues in the CDR3. Drawing the rest from reference TRBV2 and TRBJ1-6, the complete variable domain is EPEVTQTPSHQVTQMGQEVILRCVPISNHLYFYWYRQILGQKVEFLVSFYNNEISEKSEIFDDQFSVERPDGSNFTLKIRSTKLEDSAMYFCASSNRDRVSPLHFGNGTRLTVT.

For the CDR3, the DNA is TGTGCCAGCTCACCGAGTAACACTGAAGCTTTCTTT. Its protein product is CASSPSNTEAFF. The V gene is TRBV18, the J gene TRBJ1-1, with D unresolved. V lost 3 bases to trimming and J lost 2 bases, with 4 bases between them. CDR1 is KGHSH and CDR2 is LQKENI in the germline V gene. The CDR3 runs 12 residues.

The chain combines TRBV2 with TRBJ2-1; 10 bases are a match to TRBD2. Germline V gene sequence: CDR1 SNHLY, CDR2 FYNNEI. Losses at the gene ends were 4 bases for V and 6 bases for J; bases not matched to a gene: 6. This CDR3 has 15 amino acids. Here the CDR3 reads CASSVPSGSSNEQFF. The CDR3 DNA reads TGTGCCAGCAGTGTCCCTAGCGGGAGTTCCAATGAGCAGTTCTTC.

This clone has only a few counts. The chain is built from TRBV5-1 and TRBJ1-1; 7 nucleotides align to TRBD1. The length of the CDR3 is 15 residues. The germline V gene has CDR1 SGHRS and CDR2 YFSETQ. V trimming: 5 bases; J trimming: 2 bases; junction bases outside the gene matches: 9. The CDR3 loop is CASRDRSGSNTEAFF. Here the CDR3 DNA reads TGCGCCAGCAGGGACAGGTCAGGGTCCAACACTGAAGCTTTCTTT.

This clone was detected only a few times. A junction end diverges from the germline sequence, so it may reflect a read error. The CDR3 sequence is CASNLGTGWSSYEQYF. Written as DNA, the CDR3 is TGTGCCAGCAACTTAGGTACAGGGTGGAGCTCCTACGAGCAGTACTTC. The chain combines TRBV7-2 with TRBJ2-7, with TRBD1 as a possible D gene (6 bases). The CDR3 runs to 16 residues. Per germline, CDR1 SGHTA and CDR2 FQGNSA. Together with reference TRBV7-2 and TRBJ2-7, the CDR3 gives the full variable domain: GAGVSQSPSNKVTEKGKDVELRCDPISGHTALYWYRQSLGQGLEFLIYFQGNSAPDKSGLPSDRFSAERTGGSVSTLTIQRTQQEDSAVYLCASNLGTGWSSYEQYFGPGTRLTVT.

The V gene is TRBV18, the J gene TRBJ1-4; possibly TRBD1 for D (6 bases). The CDR3 loop spans 16 amino acids. V was cut by 0 bases and J by 5 bases, with 13 bases left in between. Germline V gene lookup returns CDR1 KGHSH and CDR2 LQKENI. CDR3 nucleotides: TGTGCCAGCTCACCACCGATGGGGGGGCCGAATGAAAAACTGTTTTTT. It codes for CASSPPMGGPNEKLFF.

The rearrangement uses TRBV12-3 or TRBV12-4 and TRBJ2-7; D gene uncertain. V was pared by 6 bases and J by 7 bases, with 13 bases between. This CDR3 comprises 12 residues. The CDR3 sequence is CASRSYVEEQYF. CDR3 bases: TGTGCCAGCAGATCCTACGTTGAAGAGCAGTACTTC.